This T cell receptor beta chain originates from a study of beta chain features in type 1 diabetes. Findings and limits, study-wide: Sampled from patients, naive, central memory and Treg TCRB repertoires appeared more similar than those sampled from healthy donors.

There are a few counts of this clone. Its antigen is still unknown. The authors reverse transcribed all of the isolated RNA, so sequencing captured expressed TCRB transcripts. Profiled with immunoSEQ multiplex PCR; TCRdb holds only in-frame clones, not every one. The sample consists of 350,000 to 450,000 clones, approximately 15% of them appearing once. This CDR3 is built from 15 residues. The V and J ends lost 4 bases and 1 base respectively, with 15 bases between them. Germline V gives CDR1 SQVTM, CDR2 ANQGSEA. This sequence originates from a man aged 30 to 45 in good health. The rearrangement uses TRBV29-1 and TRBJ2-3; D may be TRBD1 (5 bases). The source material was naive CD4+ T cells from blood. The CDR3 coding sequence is TGCAGCGTTGCCTTTTCTCTGGGGCGCACAGATACGCAGTATTTT. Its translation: CSVAFSLGRTDTQYF.